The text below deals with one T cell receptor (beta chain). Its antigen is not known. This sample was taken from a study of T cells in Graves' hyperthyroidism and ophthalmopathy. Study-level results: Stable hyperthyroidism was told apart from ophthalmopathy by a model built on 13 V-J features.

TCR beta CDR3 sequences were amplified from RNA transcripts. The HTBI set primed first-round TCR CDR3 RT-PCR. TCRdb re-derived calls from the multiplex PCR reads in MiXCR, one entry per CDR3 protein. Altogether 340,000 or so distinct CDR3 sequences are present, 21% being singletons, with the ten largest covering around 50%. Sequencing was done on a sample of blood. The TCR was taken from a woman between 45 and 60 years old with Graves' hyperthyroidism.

CDR3 in DNA: TGTGCCAGCAGTGTTGGAAGGTGGTTCACCGAGGAGCAGTTCTTC. Protein sequence: CASSVGRWFTEEQFF. The J gene is TRBJ2-1, the V gene TRBV12-3 or TRBV12-4; D is uncertain. V lost 5 bases to trimming and J lost 10 bases, with 21 bases between them. The CDR3 sequence is 15 residues long.